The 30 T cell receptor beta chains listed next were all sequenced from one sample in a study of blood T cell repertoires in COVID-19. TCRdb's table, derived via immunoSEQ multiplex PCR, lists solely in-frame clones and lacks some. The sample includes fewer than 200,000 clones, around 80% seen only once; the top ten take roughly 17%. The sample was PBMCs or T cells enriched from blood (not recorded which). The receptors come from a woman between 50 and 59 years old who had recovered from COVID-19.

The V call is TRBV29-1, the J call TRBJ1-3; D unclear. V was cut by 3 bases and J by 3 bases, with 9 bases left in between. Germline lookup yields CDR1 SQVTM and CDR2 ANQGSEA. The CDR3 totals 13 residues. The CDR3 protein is CSVDPGNGNTIYF. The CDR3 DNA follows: TGCAGCGTTGACCCGGGTAATGGAAACACCATATATTTT.

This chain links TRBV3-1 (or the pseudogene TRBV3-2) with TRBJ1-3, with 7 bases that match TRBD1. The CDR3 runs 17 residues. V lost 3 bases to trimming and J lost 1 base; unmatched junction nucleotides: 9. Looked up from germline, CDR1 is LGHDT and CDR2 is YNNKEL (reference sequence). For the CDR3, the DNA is TGTGCCAGCAGCCAGGGGATAGGGACAGTTTCTGGAAACACCATATATTTT. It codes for CASSQGIGTVSGNTIYF.

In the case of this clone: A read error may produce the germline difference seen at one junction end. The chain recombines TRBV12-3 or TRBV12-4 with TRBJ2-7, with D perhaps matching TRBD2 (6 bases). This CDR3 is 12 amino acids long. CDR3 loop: CASSRLGGYATF. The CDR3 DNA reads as TGTGCCAGCAGCCGCCTGGGAGGATACGCAACGTTC.

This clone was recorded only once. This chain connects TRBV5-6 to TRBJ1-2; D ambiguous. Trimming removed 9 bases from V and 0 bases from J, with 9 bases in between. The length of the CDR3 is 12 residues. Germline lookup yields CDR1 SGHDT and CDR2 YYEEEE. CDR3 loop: CATSGANYGYTF. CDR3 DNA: TGTGCCACCTCGGGAGCTAACTATGGCTACACCTTC.

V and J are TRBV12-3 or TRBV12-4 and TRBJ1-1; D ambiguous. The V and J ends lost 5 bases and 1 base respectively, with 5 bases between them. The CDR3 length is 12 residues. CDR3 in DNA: TGTGCCAGCAGTCTCTCGAACACTGAAGCTTTCTTT. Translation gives CASSLSNTEAFF.

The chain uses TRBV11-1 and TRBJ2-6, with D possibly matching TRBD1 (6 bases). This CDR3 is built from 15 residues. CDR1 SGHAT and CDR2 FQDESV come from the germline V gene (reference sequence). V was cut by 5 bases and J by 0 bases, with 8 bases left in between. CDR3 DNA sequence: TGTGCCAGCAGCACAGGGCACTCTGGGGCCAACGTCCTGACTTTC. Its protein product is CASSTGHSGANVLTF.

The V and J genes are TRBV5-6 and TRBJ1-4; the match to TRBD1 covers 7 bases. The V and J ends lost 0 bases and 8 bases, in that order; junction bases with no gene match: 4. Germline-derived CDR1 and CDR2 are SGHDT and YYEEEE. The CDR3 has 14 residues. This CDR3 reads CASSLGPGGEKLFF. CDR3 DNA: TGTGCCAGCAGCTTGGGTCCAGGGGGAGAAAAACTGTTTTTT.

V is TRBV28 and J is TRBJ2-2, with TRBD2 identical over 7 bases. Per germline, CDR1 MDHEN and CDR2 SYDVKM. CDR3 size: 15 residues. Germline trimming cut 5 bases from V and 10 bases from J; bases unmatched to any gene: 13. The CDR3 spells CASSTVAGGSKELFF. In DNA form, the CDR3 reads TGTGCCAGCAGTACTGTAGCGGGTGGGAGTAAGGAGCTGTTTTTT.

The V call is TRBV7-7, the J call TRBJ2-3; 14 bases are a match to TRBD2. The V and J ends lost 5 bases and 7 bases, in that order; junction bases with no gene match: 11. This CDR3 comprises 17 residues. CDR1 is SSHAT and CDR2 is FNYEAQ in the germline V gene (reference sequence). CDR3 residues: CASSSGYGTSGSNTQYF. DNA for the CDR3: TGTGCCAGCAGCAGCGGGTACGGGACTAGCGGGAGTAATACGCAGTATTTT.

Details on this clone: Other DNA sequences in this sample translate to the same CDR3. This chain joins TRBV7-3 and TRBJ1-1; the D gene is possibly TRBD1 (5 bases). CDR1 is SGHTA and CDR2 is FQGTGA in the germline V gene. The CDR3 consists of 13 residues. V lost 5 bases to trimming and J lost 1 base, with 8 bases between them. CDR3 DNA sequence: TGTGCCAGCAGCCTTGGACAGAACACTGAAGCTTTCTTT. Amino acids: CASSLGQNTEAFF.

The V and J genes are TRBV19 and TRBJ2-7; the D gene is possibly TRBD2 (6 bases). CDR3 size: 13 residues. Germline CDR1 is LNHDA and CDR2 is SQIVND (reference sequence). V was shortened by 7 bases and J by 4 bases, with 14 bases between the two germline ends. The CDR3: CASTTGVSYEQYF. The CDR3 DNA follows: TGTGCCAGTACCACGGGGGTCTCGTACGAGCAGTACTTC.

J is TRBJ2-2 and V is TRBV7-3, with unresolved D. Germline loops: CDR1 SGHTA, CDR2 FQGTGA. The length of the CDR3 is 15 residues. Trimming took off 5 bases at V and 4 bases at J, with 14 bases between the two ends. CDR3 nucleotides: TGTGCCAGCAGCCCTAACAGTGACCCCACCGGGGAGCTGTTTTTT. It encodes CASSPNSDPTGELFF.

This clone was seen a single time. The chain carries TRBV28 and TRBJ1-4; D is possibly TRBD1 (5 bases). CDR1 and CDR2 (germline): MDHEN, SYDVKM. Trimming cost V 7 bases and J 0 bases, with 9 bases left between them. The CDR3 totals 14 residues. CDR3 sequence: CASITGATNEKLFF. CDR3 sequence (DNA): TGTGCCAGCATTACAGGAGCAACTAATGAAAAACTGTTTTTT.

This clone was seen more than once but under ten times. In DNA form, the CDR3 reads TGTGCCAGCTCACCCGGGACAGGGGCCACCGGGGAGCTGTTTTTT. Its translation is CASSPGTGATGELFF. The chain carries TRBV18 and TRBJ2-2; 10 nucleotides line up with TRBD1. Germline CDR1 is KGHSH and CDR2 is LQKENI. V lost 3 bases and J lost 4; bases outside the gene matches: 2. This CDR3 comprises 15 residues.

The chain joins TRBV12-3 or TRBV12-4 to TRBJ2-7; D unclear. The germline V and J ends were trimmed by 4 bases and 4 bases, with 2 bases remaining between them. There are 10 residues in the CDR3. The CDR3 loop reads CASSSYEQYF. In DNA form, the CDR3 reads TGTGCCAGCAGTTCGTACGAGCAGTACTTC.

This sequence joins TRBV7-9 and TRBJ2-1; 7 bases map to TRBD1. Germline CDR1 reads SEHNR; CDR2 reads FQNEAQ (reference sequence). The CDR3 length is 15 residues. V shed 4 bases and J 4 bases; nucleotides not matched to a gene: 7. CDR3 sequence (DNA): TGTGCCAGCAGCTCACCGGGACAGCCTTACAATGAGCAGTTCTTC. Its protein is CASSSPGQPYNEQFF.

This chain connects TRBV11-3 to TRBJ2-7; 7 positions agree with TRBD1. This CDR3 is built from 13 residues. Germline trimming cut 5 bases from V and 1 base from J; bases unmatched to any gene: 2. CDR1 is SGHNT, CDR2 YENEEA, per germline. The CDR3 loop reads CASSTTGSYEQYF. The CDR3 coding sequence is TGTGCCAGCAGCACGACAGGGTCCTACGAGCAGTACTTC. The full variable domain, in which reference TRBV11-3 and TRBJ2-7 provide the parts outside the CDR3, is EAGVVQSPRYKIIEKKQPVAFWCNPISGHNTLYWYLQNLGQGPELLIRYENEEAVDDSQLPKDRFSAERLKGVDSTLKIQPAELGDSAVYLCASSTTGSYEQYFGPGTRLTVT.

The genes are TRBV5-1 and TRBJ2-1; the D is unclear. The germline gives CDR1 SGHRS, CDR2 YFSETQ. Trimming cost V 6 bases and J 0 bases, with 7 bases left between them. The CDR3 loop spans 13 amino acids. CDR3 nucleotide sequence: TGCGCCAGCACGGAGACCTCCTACAATGAGCAGTTCTTC. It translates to CASTETSYNEQFF.

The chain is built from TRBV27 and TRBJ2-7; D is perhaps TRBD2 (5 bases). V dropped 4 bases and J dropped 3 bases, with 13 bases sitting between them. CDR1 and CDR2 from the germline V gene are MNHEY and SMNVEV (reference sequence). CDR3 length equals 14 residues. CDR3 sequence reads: CASSSSGKGYEQYF. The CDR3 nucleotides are TGTGCCAGCAGTTCCAGCGGAAAAGGCTACGAGCAGTACTTC.

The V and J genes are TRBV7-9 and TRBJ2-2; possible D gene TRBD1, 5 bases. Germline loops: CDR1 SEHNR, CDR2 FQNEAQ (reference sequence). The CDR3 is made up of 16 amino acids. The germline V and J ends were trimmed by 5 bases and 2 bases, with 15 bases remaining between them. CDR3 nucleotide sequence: TGTGCCAGCAGCCCGGTCGCAGGGCGTAACACCGGGGAGCTGTTTTTT. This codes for CASSPVAGRNTGELFF.

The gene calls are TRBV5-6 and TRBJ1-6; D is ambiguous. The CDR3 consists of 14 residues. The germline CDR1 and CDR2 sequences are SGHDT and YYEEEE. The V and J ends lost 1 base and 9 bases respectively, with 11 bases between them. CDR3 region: CASSLQVSSSPLHF. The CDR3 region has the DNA TGTGCCAGCAGCTTGCAGGTCTCGAGTTCACCCCTCCACTTT.

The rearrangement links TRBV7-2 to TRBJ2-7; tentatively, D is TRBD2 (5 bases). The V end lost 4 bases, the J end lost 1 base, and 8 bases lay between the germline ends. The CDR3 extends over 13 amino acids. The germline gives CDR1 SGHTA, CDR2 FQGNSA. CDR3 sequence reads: CASSSRGSYEQYF. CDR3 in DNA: TGTGCCAGCAGCTCCCGGGGATCCTACGAGCAGTACTTC.

The CDR3 DNA sequence: TGCGCCAGCAGCTCGGTGGGACAGAACTATGGCTACACCTTC. It is translated as CASSSVGQNYGYTF. The chain employs TRBV5-1 and TRBJ1-2; TRBD1 matches at 7 bases. J was trimmed by 2 bases and V by 3 bases; bases with no gene match: 4. Germline values: CDR1 SGHRS, CDR2 YFSETQ. The CDR3 loop spans 14 amino acids.

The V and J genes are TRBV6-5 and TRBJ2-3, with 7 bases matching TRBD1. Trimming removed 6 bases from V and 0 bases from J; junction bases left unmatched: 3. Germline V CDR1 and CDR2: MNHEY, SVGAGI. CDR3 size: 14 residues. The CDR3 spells CASRSGGSTDTQYF. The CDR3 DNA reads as TGTGCCAGCAGGTCAGGGGGTAGCACAGATACGCAGTATTTT.

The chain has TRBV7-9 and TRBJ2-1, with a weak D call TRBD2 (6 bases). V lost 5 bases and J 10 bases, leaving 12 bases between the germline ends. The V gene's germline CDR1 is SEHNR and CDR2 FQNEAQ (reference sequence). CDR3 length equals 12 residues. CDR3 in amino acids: CASSRTTSEQFF. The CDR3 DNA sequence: TGTGCCAGCAGCAGGACTACCTCGGAGCAGTTCTTC.

Here the CDR3 reads CASSEGQGGANEKLFF. Here the CDR3 DNA reads TGCGCCAGCAGCGAGGGACAGGGGGGTGCTAATGAAAAACTGTTTTTT. The chain has TRBV5-1 and TRBJ1-4; 11 nucleotides agree with TRBD1. The CDR3 is made up of 16 amino acids. From germline, CDR1 is SGHRS and CDR2 YFSETQ. V was pared by 4 bases and J by 3 bases, with 5 bases of the junction left unmatched.

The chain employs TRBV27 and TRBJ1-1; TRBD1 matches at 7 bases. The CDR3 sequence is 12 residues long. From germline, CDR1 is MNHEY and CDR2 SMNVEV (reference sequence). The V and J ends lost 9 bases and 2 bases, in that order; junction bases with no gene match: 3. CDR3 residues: CARGQPNTEAFF. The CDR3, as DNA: TGTGCCAGGGGACAGCCTAACACTGAAGCTTTCTTT.

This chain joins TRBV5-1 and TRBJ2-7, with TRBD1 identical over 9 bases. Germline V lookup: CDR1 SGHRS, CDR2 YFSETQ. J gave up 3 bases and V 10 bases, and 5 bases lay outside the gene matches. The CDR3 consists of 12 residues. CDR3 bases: TGCGCCTCAGGGACAGGGCACTACGAGCAGTACTTC. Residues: CASGTGHYEQYF.

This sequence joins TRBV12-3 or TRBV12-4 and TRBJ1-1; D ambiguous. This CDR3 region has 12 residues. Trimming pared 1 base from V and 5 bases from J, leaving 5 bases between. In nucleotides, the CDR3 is TGTGCCAGCAGTTTAGGGCAGACTGAAGCTTTCTTT. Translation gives CASSLGQTEAFF.

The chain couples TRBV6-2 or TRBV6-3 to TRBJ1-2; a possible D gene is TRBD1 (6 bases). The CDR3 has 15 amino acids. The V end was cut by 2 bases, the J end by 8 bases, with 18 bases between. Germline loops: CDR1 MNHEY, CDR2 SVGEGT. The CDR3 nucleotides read TGTGCCAGCAGTTACCAGGACAGTTCTCTGGAGGGCTACACCTTC. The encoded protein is CASSYQDSSLEGYTF.